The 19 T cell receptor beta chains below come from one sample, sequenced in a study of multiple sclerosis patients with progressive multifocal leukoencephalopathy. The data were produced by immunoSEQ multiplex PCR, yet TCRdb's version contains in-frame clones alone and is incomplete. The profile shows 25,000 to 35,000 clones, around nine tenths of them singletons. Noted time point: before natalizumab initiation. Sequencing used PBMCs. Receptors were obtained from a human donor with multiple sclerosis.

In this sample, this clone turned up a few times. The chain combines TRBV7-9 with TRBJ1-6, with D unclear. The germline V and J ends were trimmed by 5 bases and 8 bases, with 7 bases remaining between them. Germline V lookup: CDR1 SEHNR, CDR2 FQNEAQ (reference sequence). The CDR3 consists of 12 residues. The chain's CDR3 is CASSKYDSPLHF. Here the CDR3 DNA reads TGTGCCAGCAGCAAGTACGATTCACCCCTCCACTTT.

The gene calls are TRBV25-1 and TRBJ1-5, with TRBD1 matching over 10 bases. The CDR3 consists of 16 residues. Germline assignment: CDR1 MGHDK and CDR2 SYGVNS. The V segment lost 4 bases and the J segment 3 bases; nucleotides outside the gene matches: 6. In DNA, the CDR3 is TGTGCCAGCAGTGGACAGGGGGCGGTCAACAATCAGCCCCAGCATTTT. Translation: CASSGQGAVNNQPQHF.

The CDR3 sequence: CASSPDGLGEQYF. The CDR3 DNA follows: TGTGCCAGCAGCCCGGACGGTTTAGGCGAGCAGTACTTC. The chain joins TRBV5-4 to TRBJ2-7; D uncertain. Germline-derived CDR1 and CDR2 are SGHNT and YYREEE (reference sequence). This CDR3 comprises 13 residues. V lost 4 bases, J lost 6 bases, and 14 bases lay in between.

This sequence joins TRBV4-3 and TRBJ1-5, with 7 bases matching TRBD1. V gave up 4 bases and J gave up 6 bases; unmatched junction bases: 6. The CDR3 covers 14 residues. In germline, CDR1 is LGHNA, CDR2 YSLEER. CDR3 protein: CASSPTGVGQPQHF. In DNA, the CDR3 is TGCGCCAGCAGCCCCACAGGGGTAGGTCAGCCCCAGCATTTT.

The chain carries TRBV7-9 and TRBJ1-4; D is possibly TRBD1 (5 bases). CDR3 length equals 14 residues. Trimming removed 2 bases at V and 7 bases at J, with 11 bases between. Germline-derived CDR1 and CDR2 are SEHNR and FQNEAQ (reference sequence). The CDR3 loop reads CASSLRQGGEKLFF. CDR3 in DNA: TGTGCCAGCAGCTTACGGCAGGGAGGTGAAAAACTGTTTTTT.

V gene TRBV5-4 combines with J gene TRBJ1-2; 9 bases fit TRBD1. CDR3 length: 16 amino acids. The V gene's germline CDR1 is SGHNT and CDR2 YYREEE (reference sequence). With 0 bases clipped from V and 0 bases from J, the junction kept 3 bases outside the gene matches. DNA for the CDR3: TGTGCCAGCAGCTTGGAGGGACAGGGACCTAACTATGGCTACACCTTC. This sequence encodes CASSLEGQGPNYGYTF. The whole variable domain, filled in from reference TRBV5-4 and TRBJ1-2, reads ETGVTQSPTHLIKTRGQQVTLRCSSQSGHNTVSWYQQALGQGPQFIFQYYREEENGRGNFPPRFSGLQFPNYSSELNVNALELDDSALYLCASSLEGQGPNYGYTFGSGTRLTVV.

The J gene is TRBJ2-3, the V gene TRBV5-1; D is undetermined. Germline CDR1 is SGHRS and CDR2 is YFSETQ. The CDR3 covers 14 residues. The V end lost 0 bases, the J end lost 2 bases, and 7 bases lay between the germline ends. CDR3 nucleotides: TGCGCCAGCAGCTTGGTCTACCTCACAGATACGCAGTATTTT. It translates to CASSLVYLTDTQYF.

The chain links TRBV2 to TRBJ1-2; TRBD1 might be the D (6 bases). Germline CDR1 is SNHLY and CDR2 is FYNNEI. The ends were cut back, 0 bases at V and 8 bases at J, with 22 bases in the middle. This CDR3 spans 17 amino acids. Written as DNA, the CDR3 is TGTGCCAGCAGTGAAGCGCTTCGTAGCAGGGGCTCGAAAGGCTACACCTTC. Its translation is CASSEALRSRGSKGYTF.

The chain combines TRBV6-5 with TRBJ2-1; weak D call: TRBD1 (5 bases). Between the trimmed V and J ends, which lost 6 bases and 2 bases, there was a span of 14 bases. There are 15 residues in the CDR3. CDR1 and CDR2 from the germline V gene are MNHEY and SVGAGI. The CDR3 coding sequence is TGTGCCAGCAGAGTCAACAGGATTCCCTACAATGAGCAGTTCTTC. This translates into CASRVNRIPYNEQFF.

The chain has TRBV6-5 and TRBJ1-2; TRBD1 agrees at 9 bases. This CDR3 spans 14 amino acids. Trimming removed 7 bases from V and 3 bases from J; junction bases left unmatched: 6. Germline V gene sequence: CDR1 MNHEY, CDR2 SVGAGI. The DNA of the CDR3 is TGTGCCAGCATCGGGACAGGGAGGTACTATGGCTACACCTTC. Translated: CASIGTGRYYGYTF.

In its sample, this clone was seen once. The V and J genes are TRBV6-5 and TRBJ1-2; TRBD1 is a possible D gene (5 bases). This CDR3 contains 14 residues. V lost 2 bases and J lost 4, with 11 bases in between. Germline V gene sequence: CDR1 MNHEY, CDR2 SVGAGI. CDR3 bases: TGTGCCAGCAGTTACGGAGCAGGGTTCTATGGCTACACCTTC. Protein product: CASSYGAGFYGYTF.

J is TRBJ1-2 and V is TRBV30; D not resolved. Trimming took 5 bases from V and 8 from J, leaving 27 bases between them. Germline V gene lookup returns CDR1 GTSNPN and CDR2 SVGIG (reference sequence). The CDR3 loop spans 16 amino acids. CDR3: CAWRPIESPSTFGYTF. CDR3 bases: TGTGCCTGGCGTCCCATTGAATCACCCTCTACCTTCGGCTACACCTTC.

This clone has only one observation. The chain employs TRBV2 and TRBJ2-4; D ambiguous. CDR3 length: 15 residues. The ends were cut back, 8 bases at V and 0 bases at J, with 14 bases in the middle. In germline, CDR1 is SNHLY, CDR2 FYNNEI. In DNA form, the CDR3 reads TGTGCCAGCGCCGGAGAGCGTGTAGCCAAAAACATTCAGTACTTC. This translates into CASAGERVAKNIQYF.

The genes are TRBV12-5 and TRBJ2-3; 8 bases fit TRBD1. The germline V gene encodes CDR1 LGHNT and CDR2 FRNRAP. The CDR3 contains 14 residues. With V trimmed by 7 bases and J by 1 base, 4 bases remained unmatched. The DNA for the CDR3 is TGTGCTAGTGCCCCGGACAGGGGCACAGATACGCAGTATTTT. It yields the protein CASAPDRGTDTQYF. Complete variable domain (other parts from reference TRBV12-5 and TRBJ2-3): DARVTQTPRHKVTEMGQEVTMRCQPILGHNTVFWYRQTMMQGLELLAYFRNRAPLDDSGMPKDRFSAEMPDATLATLKIQPSEPRDSAVYFCASAPDRGTDTQYFGPGTRLTVL.

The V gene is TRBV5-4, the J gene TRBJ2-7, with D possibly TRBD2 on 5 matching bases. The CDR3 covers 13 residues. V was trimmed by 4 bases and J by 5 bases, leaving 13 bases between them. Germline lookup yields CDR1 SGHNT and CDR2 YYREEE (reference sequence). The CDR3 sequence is CASSKEEGNEQYF. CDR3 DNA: TGTGCCAGCAGCAAGGAGGAAGGGAACGAGCAGTACTTC.

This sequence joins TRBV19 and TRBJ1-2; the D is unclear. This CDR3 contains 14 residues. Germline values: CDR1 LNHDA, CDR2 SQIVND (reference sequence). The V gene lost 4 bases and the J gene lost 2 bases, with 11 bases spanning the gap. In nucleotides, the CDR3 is TGTGCCAGTAGTACAGGAGAAAAGAACTATGGCTACACCTTC. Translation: CASSTGEKNYGYTF.

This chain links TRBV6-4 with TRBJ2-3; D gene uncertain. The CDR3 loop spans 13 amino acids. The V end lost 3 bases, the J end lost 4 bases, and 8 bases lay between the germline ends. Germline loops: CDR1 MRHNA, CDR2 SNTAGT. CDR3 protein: CASSERDPDTQYF. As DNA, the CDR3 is TGTGCCAGCAGTGAACGAGATCCAGATACGCAGTATTTT.

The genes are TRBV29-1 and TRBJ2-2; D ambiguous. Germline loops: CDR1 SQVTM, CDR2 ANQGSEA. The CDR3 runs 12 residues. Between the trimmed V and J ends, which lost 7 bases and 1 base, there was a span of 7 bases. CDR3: CSGVGNTGELFF. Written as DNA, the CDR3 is TGCAGCGGAGTAGGGAACACCGGGGAGCTGTTTTTT.

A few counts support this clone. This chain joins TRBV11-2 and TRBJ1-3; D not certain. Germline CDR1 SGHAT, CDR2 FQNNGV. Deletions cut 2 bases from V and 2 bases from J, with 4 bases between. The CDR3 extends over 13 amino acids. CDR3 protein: CASSLLPGNTIYF. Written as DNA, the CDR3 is TGTGCCAGCAGCTTATTACCTGGAAACACCATATATTTT.